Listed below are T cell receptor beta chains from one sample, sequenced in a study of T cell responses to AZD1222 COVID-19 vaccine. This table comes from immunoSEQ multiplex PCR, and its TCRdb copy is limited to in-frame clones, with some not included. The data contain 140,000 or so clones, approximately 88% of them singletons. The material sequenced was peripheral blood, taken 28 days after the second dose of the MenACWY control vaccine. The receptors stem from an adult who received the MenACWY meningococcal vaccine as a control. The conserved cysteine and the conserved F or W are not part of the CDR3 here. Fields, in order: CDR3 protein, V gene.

ASSPTVNEKLF	TRBV27
ASSQAERPGDEQF	TRBV4-3
ASSRGNEQY	TRBV5-4
ASSEGSYGYT	TRBV6-1
ASLSSPGSGRTEQY	TRBV28
ASSFISNTEAF	TRBV5-4
ASSLQGGSSGELF	TRBV5-1
ASSYSFRAQAYNEQF	TRBV6-2/TRBV6-3
ASRRDRSANYGYT	TRBV6-5
ASTTSGGPTDTQY	TRBV6-5
ASSYDSNNEQF	TRBV6-5
ASSTSGNSPLH	TRBV6-5
ASVRDRVNSPLH	TRBV10-3
ASSVLTGFKRCEQY	TRBV23-1
ASSPEMEAVRTYGYT	TRBV18
SVDSAGMNTEAF	TRBV29-1
ASSQATSGDTDTQY	TRBV4-2
ASSLVGTSGLETQY	TRBV7-9
ASSLIGGGSTDTQY	TRBV7-2
SAPNGIYGYT	TRBV29-1
ASTPSGGEKLF	TRBV6-5
ASSLDRLNYGYT	TRBV3-1/TRBV3-2
ASKKGTGEKNEQF	TRBV28
ASRSDRGTNEKLF	TRBV19
ASSVGTGVGDTQY	TRBV9
ASSFRPGEQY	TRBV11-2
ASSLAQGQGGELF	TRBV7-2
ASSSGRNNQPQH	TRBV2
ASSSGSATGELF	TRBV7-3
ASFPTSGAPYEQY	TRBV6-5
AWSRQTWGEKLF	TRBV30
ASSLGPPSGATEAF	TRBV7-9
ASSQDTNLGEQY	TRBV4-3
ASSLVAGVATEAF	TRBV5-1
ASSSLGVNRLYGYT	TRBV3-1/TRBV3-2
ASSPAGQAATEAF	TRBV18
SVRTGGEIEQF	TRBV29-1
ASSTQETQY	TRBV19
ASSSTQAGTGELF	TRBV5-1
ASSPGLVLGSGELF	TRBV19
ASSPTGRGGNQPQH	TRBV4-3
ATSRSTGAGQPQH	TRBV15
ASSHGAGDSASGGYT	TRBV3-1/TRBV3-2